What follows are 5 T cell receptor beta chains derived from one specimen sequenced in a study of T cells in Graves' hyperthyroidism and ophthalmopathy. TCR beta CDR3 regions were amplified from RNA. In the first-round RT-PCR of the TCR CDR3, the HTBI primer set was used. In TCRdb, the multiplex PCR reads were re-called with MiXCR into one record per CDR3 protein. This sample yields approximately 600,000 distinct CDR3 sequences, of which about 16% are seen a single time; less than 4.5% belongs to the top ten. The sample comprised blood. Receptor source: a woman in her twenties or thirties with Graves' hyperthyroidism.

This clonotype was recorded a few times. The chain recombines TRBV5-6 with TRBJ1-2; 9 bases line up with TRBD1. The CDR3 extends over 16 amino acids. The junction had 11 bases not matched to a gene; V was cut back by 4 bases and J by 4 bases. Germline V gene sequence: CDR1 SGHDT, CDR2 YYEEEE. The CDR3 loop is CASSQQGAVGFYGYTF. CDR3 in DNA: TGTGCCAGCAGCCAACAGGGGGCTGTTGGTTTCTATGGCTACACCTTC.

This clonotype has a handful of counts. The chain links TRBV4-1 to TRBJ2-4, with a possible D match to TRBD1 (8 bases). Germline-derived CDR1 and CDR2 are MGHRA and YSYEKL. V was clipped by 2 bases and J by 5 bases, with 10 bases between them. The CDR3 sequence is 14 residues long. The CDR3 loop reads CASSQTGGENIQYF. The CDR3 DNA follows: TGCGCCAGCAGCCAAACAGGGGGGGAAAACATTCAGTACTTC.

The V call is TRBV5-1, the J call TRBJ2-6; maybe TRBD1 (5 bases). The V and J ends lost 5 bases and 0 bases respectively, with 18 bases between them. The CDR3 loop spans 18 amino acids. Germline V gives CDR1 SGHRS, CDR2 YFSETQ. The CDR3: CASRRQLIPTSGANVLTF. CDR3 in DNA: TGCGCCAGCAGACGACAGCTGATACCGACCTCTGGGGCCAACGTCCTGACTTTC.

This clonotype was observed many times. The chain couples TRBV12-3 or TRBV12-4 to TRBJ1-4; D ambiguous. The CDR3 is 13 amino acids. The V end was cut by 5 bases, the J end by 8 bases, with 12 bases between. The CDR3 loop reads CASSPWSDEKLFF. CDR3 sequence (DNA): TGTGCCAGCAGTCCTTGGTCGGACGAAAAACTGTTTTTT.

On this clonotype itself: A read error may explain this, as a much larger clone is one base away. This chain joins TRBV6-2 or TRBV6-3 and TRBJ1-2; D gene unclear. Germline loops: CDR1 MNHEY, CDR2 SVGEGT. The V and J ends lost 2 bases and 4 bases respectively, with 8 bases between them. The CDR3 sequence is 13 residues long. CDR3 nucleotide sequence: TGTGCCAGCAGTTACGTCCATGGCTATGGCTACACCTTC. Protein sequence: CASSYVHGYGYTF.